This T cell receptor (beta chain) stems from a study of shared clonotypes between healthy human individuals. To note about this clone: Its antigen is unidentified.

Deletions cut 4 bases from V and 3 bases from J, with 19 bases between. The germline gives CDR1 SGHRS, CDR2 YFSETQ. This CDR3 is built from 17 residues. Study-level points and caveats: Non-shared clonotypes showed lower generation probabilities than clonotypes common to all four donors.

An approximately 200 ng quantity of DNA, 25,000 to 35,000 T cell genomes, went into the sorted-subset replicate PCRs. Produced via immunoSEQ multiplex PCR; TCRdb's table is partial and in-frame only. The sample carries around 350,000 clones, less than 85% recorded once. The sequencing sample was made of memory CD4+ T cells sorted from blood. As for subset: CD45RA-negative fraction. The chain uses TRBV5-1 and TRBJ1-4, with D possibly matching TRBD1 (6 bases). This TCR derives from a man younger than 40 in good health. The CDR3, as DNA: TGCGCCAGCAGCCAAGACCCACAGGGAGGGGCTAATGAAAAACTGTTTTTT. Translation gives CASSQDPQGGANEKLFF.